The next 15 T cell receptor beta chains were all read from a single sample in a study of blood T cell repertoires in COVID-19. The assay was immunoSEQ multiplex PCR, and TCRdb's table has in-frame clones only and misses some. This sample has 150,000 to 200,000 clones; 81% occur once, and the top ten carry more than 9.5%. Sequenced input: peripheral blood. The receptor source for this set is a man between 60 and 75 years old with active or convalescent COVID-19.

This chain uses TRBV4-2 with TRBJ2-2; 7 bases agree with TRBD2. The length of the CDR3 is 18 residues. Looked up from germline, CDR1 is LGHNA and CDR2 is YNFKEQ. V shed 4 bases and J 1 base; nucleotides not matched to a gene: 12. DNA for the CDR3: TGTGCCAGCAGCCTCCTATGGGAAGCGGGGAGGAACACCGGGGAGCTGTTTTTT. Amino acid sequence: CASSLLWEAGRNTGELFF.

This chain uses TRBV6-2 or TRBV6-3 with TRBJ2-1; tentative D call: TRBD2 (5 bases). Per germline, CDR1 MNHEY and CDR2 SVGEGT. The V end lost 4 bases, the J end lost 9 bases, and 25 bases lay between the germline ends. There are 17 residues in the CDR3. CDR3 bases: TGTGCCAGCAGTTTCCCCGGGCAGGCCGAGGGTTGGGGTGAGCAGTTCTTC. Its translation is CASSFPGQAEGWGEQFF.

The chain couples TRBV6-5 to TRBJ2-7; D might be TRBD2 (5 bases). CDR1 and CDR2 from the germline V gene are MNHEY and SVGAGI. With 5 bases removed from V and 7 bases from J, the gap between germline ends came to 18 bases. The CDR3 spans 14 residues. The CDR3 region is CASSPSGIDREQYF. Written as DNA, the CDR3 is TGTGCCAGCAGTCCATCGGGGATAGATAGGGAGCAGTACTTC.

The genes are TRBV4-1 and TRBJ1-3, with D possibly matching TRBD1 (5 bases). The germline V and J ends were trimmed by 0 bases and 4 bases, with 10 bases remaining between them. The CDR3 sequence is 15 residues long. Germline assignment: CDR1 MGHRA and CDR2 YSYEKL. CDR3 sequence (DNA): TGCGCCAGCAGCCAAGACAGGGTGTGGGGAAACACCATATATTTT. Translation gives CASSQDRVWGNTIYF.

The V gene is TRBV9, the J gene TRBJ1-4; 8 bases align to TRBD1. The ends lost 4 bases at V and 10 bases at J; junction bases unmatched: 12. Germline values: CDR1 SGDLS, CDR2 YYNGEE. This CDR3 spans 15 amino acids. CDR3 amino acids: CASSPGTGYGVKLFF. The CDR3 DNA reads TGTGCCAGCAGCCCAGGGACAGGCTATGGGGTAAAACTGTTTTTT.

The chain uses TRBV2 and TRBJ2-2; perhaps TRBD1 as D (6 bases). The CDR3 runs to 15 residues. The germline V and J ends were trimmed by 4 bases and 0 bases, with 9 bases remaining between them. Germline V CDR1 and CDR2: SNHLY, FYNNEI. The CDR3 coding sequence is TGTGCCAGCAGTGGAGGACAGACGAACACCGGGGAGCTGTTTTTT. It translates to CASSGGQTNTGELFF.

The chain couples TRBV2 to TRBJ2-7, with a weak D call TRBD2 (6 bases). Deletions cut 3 bases from V and 9 bases from J, with 9 bases between. The CDR3 covers 11 residues. The V gene's germline CDR1 is SNHLY and CDR2 FYNNEI. CDR3 protein: CASSDRRGQYF. CDR3 nucleotides: TGTGCCAGCAGTGACAGGCGGGGGCAGTACTTC.

A word on this clone: An end of the junction does not agree with germline; a read error may underlie this. V usage is TRBV6-1 and J usage is TRBJ1-2; 8 bases align to TRBD1. The V gene's germline CDR1 is MNHNS and CDR2 SASEGT. The length of the CDR3 is 17 residues. CDR3 in amino acids: CASSQAQDRASNYGYTF. CDR3 nucleotides: TGTGCCAGCAGTCAAGCCCAGGACAGGGCATCTAACTATGGCTACACCTTC.

The CDR3 DNA sequence: TGTGCCAGCAGTTCCCCGGGACAGGGGGTGGACACCTTC. Amino acids: CASSSPGQGVDTF. The chain joins TRBV28 to TRBJ1-2, with 11 bases identical to TRBD1. The V and J ends lost 4 bases and 12 bases, in that order; junction bases with no gene match: 7. Germline loops: CDR1 MDHEN, CDR2 SYDVKM. The CDR3 is 13 residues long.

This clone has a count of ten or more. J is TRBJ2-1 and V is TRBV6-1; D gene unclear. V lost 3 bases and J lost 6, with 15 bases in between. The CDR3 spans 15 residues. Germline CDR1 reads MNHNS; CDR2 reads SASEGT. The CDR3 spells CASSDTLFEFNEQFF. CDR3 in DNA: TGTGCCAGCAGTGACACGCTATTCGAATTCAATGAGCAGTTCTTC.

The chain is built from TRBV21-1 and TRBJ1-1; the D call TRBD1 from the table was never checked on the DNA. TRBV21-1 corresponds to a pseudogene. This CDR3 is built from 14 residues. The CDR3 region is CASRDRGWDTEAFF. The CDR3 DNA sequence: TGTGCCAGCCGGGACAGGGGTTGGGACACTGAAGCTTTCTTT.

This clone appeared a few times. V gene TRBV7-2 combines with J gene TRBJ2-7, with D maybe TRBD2 (5 bases). Germline V gene sequence: CDR1 SGHTA, CDR2 FQGNSA. V lost 6 bases to trimming and J lost 2 bases, with 14 bases between them. This CDR3 spans 14 amino acids. The CDR3 protein is CASSIGRVAYEQYF. For the CDR3, the DNA is TGTGCCAGCAGTATCGGGCGGGTCGCCTACGAGCAGTACTTC.

This chain links TRBV7-2 with TRBJ2-7, with 8 bases identical to TRBD1. Per germline, CDR1 SGHTA and CDR2 FQGNSA. V lost 5 bases and J lost 4; bases outside the gene matches: 7. This CDR3 contains 14 residues. The CDR3 DNA sequence: TGTGCCAGCAGCCTGGACAGGGAGAATTACGAGCAGTACTTC. This codes for CASSLDRENYEQYF. The full variable domain, completed using reference TRBV7-2 and TRBJ2-7, is GAGVSQSPSNKVTEKGKDVELRCDPISGHTALYWYRQSLGQGLEFLIYFQGNSAPDKSGLPSDRFSAERTGGSVSTLTIQRTQQEDSAVYLCASSLDRENYEQYFGPGTRLTVT.

V usage is TRBV5-1 and J usage is TRBJ1-1, with D possibly matching TRBD1 (5 bases). This CDR3 has 15 amino acids. Trimming removed 1 base at V and 4 bases at J, with 14 bases between. Germline CDR1 SGHRS, CDR2 YFSETQ. The CDR3 nucleotides are TGCGCCAGCAGCTTGATGCAGGGAGGTGGCACTGAAGCTTTCTTT. The encoded protein is CASSLMQGGGTEAFF.

The gene calls are TRBV2 and TRBJ1-3; 7 bases match TRBD1. The CDR3 extends over 14 amino acids. V shed 7 bases, J shed 3 bases, and the junction held 6 bases outside the gene matches. Germline V CDR1 and CDR2: SNHLY, FYNNEI. CDR3 nucleotides: TGTGCCAGCAAGGATCCAGGGGGTGGAAACACCATATATTTT. As protein: CASKDPGGGNTIYF.